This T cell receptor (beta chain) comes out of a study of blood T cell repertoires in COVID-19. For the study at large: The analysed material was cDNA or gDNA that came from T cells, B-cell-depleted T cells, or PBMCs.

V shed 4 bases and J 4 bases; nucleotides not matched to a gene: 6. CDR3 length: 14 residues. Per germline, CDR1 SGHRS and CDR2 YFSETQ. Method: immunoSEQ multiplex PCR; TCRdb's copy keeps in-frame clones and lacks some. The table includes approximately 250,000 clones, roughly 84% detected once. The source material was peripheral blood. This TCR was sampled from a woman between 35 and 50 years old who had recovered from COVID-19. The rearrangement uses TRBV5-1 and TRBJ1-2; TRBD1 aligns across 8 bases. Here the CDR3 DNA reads TGCGCCAGCAGCAGAGGACAGGGTATCTATGGCTACACCTTC. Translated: CASSRGQGIYGYTF.